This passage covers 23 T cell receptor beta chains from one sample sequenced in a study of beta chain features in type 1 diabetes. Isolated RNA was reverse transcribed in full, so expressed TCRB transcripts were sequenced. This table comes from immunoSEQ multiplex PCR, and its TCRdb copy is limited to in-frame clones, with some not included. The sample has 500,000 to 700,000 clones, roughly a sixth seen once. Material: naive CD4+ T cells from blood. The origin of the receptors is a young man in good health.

The CDR3 coding sequence is TGCACCAGCCCGAGGGGGTTCTCCTACAATGAGCAGTTCTTC. It yields the protein CTSPRGFSYNEQFF. V usage is TRBV1 and J usage is TRBJ2-1; the table's D call TRBD1 went unverified against the DNA. TRBV1 is labeled a pseudogene. The length of the CDR3 is 14 residues.

The DNA for the CDR3 is TGTGCCAGCAGCTCAACCGGGACAGGGAATCACTATGGCTACACCTTC. Translated, it gives CASSSTGTGNHYGYTF. The genes are TRBV28 and TRBJ1-2, with 9 bases matching TRBD1. V shed 6 bases, J shed 3 bases, and the junction held 11 bases outside the gene matches. Per germline, CDR1 MDHEN and CDR2 SYDVKM. The CDR3 runs to 16 residues.

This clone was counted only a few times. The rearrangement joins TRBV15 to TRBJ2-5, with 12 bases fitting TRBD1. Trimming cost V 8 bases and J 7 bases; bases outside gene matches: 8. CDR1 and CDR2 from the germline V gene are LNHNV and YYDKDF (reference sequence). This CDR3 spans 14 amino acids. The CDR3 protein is CATWGTGGEGTQYF. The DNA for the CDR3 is TGTGCCACCTGGGGGACAGGGGGCGAGGGGACCCAGTACTTC.

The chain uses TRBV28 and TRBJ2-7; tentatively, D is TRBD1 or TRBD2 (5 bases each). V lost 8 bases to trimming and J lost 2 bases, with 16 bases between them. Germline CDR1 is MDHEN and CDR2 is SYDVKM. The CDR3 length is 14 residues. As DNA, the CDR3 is TGTGCCAGCCACCCTACCGGGACGACCTACGAGCAGTACTTC. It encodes CASHPTGTTYEQYF.

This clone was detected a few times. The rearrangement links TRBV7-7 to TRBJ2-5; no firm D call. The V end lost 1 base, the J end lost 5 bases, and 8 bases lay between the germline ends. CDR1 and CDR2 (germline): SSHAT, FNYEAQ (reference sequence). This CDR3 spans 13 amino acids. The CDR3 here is CASSLDSVETQYF. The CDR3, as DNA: TGTGCCAGCAGCTTAGACTCGGTTGAGACCCAGTACTTC.

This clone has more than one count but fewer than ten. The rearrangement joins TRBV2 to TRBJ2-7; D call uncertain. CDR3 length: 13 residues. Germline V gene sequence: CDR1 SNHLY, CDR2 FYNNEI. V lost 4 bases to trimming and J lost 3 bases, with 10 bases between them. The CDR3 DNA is TGTGCCAGCAGTGCTGGTCGTAACTACGAGCAGTACTTC. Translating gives CASSAGRNYEQYF.

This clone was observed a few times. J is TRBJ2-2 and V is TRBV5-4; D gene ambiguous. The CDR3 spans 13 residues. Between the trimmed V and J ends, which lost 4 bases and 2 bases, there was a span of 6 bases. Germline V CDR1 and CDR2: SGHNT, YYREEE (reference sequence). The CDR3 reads CASSGSNTGELFF. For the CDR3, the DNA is TGTGCCAGCAGCGGAAGCAACACCGGGGAGCTGTTTTTT.

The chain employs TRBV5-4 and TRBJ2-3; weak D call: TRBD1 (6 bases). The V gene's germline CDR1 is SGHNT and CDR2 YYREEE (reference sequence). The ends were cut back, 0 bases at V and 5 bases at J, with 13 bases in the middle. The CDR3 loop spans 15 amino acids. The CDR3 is CASSLVLGAEDTQYF. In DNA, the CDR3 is TGTGCCAGCAGCTTGGTGCTGGGGGCGGAAGATACGCAGTATTTT.

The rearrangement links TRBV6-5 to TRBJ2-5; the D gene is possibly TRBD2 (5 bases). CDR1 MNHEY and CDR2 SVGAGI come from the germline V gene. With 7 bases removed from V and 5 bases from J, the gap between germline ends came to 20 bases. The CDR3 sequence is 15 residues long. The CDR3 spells CASNSAANRWETQYF. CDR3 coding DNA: TGTGCCAGCAACTCAGCGGCCAACCGGTGGGAGACCCAGTACTTC.

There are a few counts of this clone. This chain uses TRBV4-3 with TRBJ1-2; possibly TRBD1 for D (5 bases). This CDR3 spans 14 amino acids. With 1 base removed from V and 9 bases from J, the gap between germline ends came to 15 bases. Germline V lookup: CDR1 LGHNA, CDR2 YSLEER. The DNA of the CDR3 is TGCGCCAGCAGCCAAGTGAGGCAGGGCCGGAGCTACACCTTC. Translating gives CASSQVRQGRSYTF.

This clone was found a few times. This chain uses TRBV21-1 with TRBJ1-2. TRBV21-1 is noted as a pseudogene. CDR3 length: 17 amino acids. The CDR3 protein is CASSKALSGARYYGYTF. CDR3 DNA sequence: TGTGCCAGCAGCAAAGCGCTTTCGGGGGCGCGGTACTATGGCTACACCTTC.

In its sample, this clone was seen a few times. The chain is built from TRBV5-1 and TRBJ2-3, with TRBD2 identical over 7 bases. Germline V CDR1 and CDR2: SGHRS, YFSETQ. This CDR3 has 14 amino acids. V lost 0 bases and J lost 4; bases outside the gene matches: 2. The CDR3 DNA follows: TGCGCCAGCAGCTTGGTGCTAGCGGCAGATACGCAGTATTTT. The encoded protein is CASSLVLAADTQYF.

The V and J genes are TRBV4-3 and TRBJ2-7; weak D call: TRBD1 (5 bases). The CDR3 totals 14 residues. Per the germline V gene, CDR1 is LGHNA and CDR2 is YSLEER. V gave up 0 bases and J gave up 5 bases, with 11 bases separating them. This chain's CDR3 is CASSQERTSDEQYF. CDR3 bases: TGCGCCAGCAGCCAAGAAAGGACATCGGACGAGCAGTACTTC.

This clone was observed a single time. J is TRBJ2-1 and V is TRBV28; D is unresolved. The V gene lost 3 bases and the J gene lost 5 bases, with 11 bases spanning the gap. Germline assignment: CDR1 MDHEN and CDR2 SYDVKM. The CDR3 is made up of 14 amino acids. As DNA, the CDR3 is TGTGCCAGCAGTTTCAGGTTAACCCACAATGAGCAGTTCTTC. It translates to CASSFRLTHNEQFF.

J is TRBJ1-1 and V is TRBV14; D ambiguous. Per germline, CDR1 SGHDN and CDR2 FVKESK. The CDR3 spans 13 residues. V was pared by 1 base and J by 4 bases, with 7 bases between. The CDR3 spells CASSQVVLTEAFF. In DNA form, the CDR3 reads TGTGCCAGCAGCCAAGTGGTCCTCACTGAAGCTTTCTTT.

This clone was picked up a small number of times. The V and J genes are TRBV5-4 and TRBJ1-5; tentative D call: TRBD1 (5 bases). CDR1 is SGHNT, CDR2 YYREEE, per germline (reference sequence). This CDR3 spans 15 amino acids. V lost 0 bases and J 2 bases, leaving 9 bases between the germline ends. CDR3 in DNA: TGTGCCAGCAGCTTGGAAGTCAGGGGCAATCAGCCCCAGCATTTT. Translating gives CASSLEVRGNQPQHF.

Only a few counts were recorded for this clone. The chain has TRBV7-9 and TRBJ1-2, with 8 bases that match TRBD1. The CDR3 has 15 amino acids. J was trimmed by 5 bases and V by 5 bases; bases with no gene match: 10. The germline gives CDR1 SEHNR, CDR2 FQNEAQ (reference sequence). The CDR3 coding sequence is TGTGCCAGCAGCAAACAGGGGGATCTAACGTATGGCTACACCTTC. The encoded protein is CASSKQGDLTYGYTF.

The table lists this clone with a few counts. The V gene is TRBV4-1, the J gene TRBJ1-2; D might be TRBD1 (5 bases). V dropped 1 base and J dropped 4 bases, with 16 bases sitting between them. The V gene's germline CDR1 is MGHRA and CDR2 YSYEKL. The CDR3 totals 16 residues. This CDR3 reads CASSQAKGGRGYGYTF. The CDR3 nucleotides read TGCGCCAGCAGCCAAGCGAAGGGAGGGAGGGGCTATGGCTACACCTTC.

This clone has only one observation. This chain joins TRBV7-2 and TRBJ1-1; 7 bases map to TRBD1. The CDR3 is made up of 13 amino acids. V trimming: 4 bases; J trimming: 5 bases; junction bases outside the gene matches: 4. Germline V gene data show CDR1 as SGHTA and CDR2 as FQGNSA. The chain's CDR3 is CASSSTGLTEAFF. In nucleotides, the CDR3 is TGTGCCAGCAGCTCGACAGGGCTTACTGAAGCTTTCTTT.

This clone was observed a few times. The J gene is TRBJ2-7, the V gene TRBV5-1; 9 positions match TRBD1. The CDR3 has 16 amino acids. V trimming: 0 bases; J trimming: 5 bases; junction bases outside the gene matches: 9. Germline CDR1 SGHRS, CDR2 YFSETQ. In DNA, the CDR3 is TGCGCCAGCAGCTTGGCGATCGGGACAGGGATGCACGAGCAGTACTTC. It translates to CASSLAIGTGMHEQYF.

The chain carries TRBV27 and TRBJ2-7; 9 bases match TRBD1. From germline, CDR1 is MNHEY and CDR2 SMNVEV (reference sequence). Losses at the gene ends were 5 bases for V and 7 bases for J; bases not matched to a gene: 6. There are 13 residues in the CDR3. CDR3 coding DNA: TGTGCCAGCAGTCGAAGACAGGGGGAAGAGCAGTACTTC. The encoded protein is CASSRRQGEEQYF.

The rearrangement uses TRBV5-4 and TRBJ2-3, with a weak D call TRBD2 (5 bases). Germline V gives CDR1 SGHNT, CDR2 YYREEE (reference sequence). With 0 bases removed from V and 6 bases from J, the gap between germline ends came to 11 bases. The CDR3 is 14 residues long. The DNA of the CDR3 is TGTGCCAGCAGCTTGGGCGGGCGGAGGGATACGCAGTATTTT. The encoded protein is CASSLGGRRDTQYF.

CDR3 region: CSVGRRLMNTEAFF. The CDR3 coding sequence is TGCAGCGTTGGGCGGAGGCTGATGAACACTGAAGCTTTCTTT. V is TRBV29-1 and J is TRBJ1-1; D ambiguous. CDR3 length: 14 residues. Looked up from germline, CDR1 is SQVTM and CDR2 is ANQGSEA. Trimming shortened V by 4 bases and J by 0 bases, and 12 bases separated the two germline ends.